These 4 T cell receptor beta chains came from one sample sequenced in a study of T cell clonality in common variable immunodeficiency. Libraries were prepared by immunoSEQ multiplex PCR; TCRdb keeps only in-frame clonotypes and omits some of them. Singletons are absent from the sample, which has tens of thousands of clones. Sequences were obtained from peripheral blood mononuclear cells. These receptors were taken from a person between 18 and 75 years old in good health.

Concerning this clone: The sequence runs out 3 residues before the end of the CDR3; the remainder is reconstructed from the germline J gene. The chain recombines TRBV19 with TRBJ1-4, with TRBD1 matching 7 bases. This CDR3 contains 14 residues. The germline V gene has CDR1 LNHDA and CDR2 SQIVND (reference sequence). After removal of 8 bases from V and 7 bases from J, the junction contained 10 bases not matched to a gene. CDR3 residues: CASSNRGSSEKLFF. The sequenced CDR3 bases are TGTGCCAGTTCCAACAGGGGTAGTAGTGAAAAA.

Ten or more counts support this clone. The read ends 3 residues before the CDR3 terminus; that terminus is restored from the germline J gene. The chain is built from TRBV20-1 and TRBJ1-1; D not certain. Germline V gene sequence: CDR1 DFQATT, CDR2 SNEGSKA (reference sequence). Trimming took off 0 bases at V and 1 base at J, with 15 bases between the two ends. The CDR3 runs 16 residues. CDR3 in amino acids: CSARDPAGRPNTEAFF. Incomplete CDR3 DNA: TGCAGTGCTAGAGATCCCGCGGGGAGGCCGAACACTGAA.

In its sample, this clone was seen many times. The CDR3 end is not reached by the read, which stops 3 residues before it; the germline J gene fills it in. The chain uses TRBV30 and TRBJ2-4; tentative D call: TRBD1 (5 bases). This CDR3 is built from 13 residues. V dropped 1 base and J dropped 4 bases, with 8 bases sitting between them. Germline assignment: CDR1 GTSNPN and CDR2 SVGIG (reference sequence). CDR3 protein: CAWSGQGKNIQYF. The CDR3 DNA, read in part, is TGTGCCTGGAGTGGCCAGGGTAAAAACATT.

This clone was seen at least ten times. Read sequence stops 3 residues before the CDR3 end, and the germline J gene provides the missing end. This chain connects TRBV29-1 to TRBJ2-1, with 14 bases matching TRBD2. Per germline, CDR1 SQVTM and CDR2 ANQGSEA. J was trimmed by 8 bases and V by 0 bases; bases with no gene match: 6. This CDR3 region has 16 residues. The sequenced part of the CDR3 DNA is TGCAGCGTTGAAGATGGCGGGACTAGCGGGAGCGATGAG. Translating it yields CSVEDGGTSGSDE. The whole CDR3 sequence reads CSVEDGGTSGSDEQFF.